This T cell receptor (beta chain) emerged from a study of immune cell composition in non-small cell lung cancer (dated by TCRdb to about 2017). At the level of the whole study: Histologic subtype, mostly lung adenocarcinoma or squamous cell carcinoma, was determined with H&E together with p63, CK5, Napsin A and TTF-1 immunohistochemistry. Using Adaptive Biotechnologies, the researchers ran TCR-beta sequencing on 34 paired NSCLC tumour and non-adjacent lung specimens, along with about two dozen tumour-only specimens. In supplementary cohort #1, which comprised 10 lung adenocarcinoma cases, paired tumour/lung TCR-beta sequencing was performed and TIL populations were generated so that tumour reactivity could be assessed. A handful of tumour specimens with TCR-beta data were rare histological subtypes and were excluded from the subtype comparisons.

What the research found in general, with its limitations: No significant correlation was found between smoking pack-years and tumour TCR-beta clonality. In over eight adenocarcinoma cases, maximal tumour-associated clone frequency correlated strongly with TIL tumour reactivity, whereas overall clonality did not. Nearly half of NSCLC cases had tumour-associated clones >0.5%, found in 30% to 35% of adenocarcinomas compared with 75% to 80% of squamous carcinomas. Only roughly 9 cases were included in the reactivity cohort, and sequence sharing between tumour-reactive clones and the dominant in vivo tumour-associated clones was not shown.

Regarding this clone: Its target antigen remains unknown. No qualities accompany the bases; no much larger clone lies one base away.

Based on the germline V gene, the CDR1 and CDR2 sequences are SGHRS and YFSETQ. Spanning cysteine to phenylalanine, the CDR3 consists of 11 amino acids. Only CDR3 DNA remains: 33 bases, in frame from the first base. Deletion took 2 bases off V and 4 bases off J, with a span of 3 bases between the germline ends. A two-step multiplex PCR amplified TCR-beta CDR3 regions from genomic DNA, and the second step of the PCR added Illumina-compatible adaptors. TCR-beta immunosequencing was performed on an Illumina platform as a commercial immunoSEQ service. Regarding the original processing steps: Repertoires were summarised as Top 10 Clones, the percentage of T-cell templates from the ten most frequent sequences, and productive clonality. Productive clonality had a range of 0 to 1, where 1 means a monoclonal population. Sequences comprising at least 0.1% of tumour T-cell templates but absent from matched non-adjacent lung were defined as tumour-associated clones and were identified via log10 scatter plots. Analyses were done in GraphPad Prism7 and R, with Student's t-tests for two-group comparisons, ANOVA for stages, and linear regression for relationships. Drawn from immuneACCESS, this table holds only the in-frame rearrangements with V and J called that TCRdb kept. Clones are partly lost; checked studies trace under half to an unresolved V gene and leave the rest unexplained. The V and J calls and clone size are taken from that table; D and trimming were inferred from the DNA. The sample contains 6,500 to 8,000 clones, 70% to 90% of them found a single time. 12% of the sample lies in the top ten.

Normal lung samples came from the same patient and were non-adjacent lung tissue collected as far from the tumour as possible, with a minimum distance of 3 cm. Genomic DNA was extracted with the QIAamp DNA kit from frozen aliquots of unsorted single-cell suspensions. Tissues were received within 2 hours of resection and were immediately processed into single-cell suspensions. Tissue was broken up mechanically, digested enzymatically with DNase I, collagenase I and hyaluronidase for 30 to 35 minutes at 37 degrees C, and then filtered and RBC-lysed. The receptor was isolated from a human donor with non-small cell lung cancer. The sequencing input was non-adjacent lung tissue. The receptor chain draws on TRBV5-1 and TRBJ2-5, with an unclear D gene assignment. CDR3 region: CASSLLETQYF. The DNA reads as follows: TGCGCCAGCAGCTTACTAGAGACCCAGTACTTC.